A single sample is the source of the 18 T cell receptor beta chains below, sequenced in a study of T cells in women clearing cervical HPV infection. Assay: immunoSEQ multiplex PCR; the TCRdb copy retains only in-frame clones and omits some. This sample's table has approximately 18,000 clones. Sequencing input: blood buffy coat. The receptors derive from a woman aged 18 to 75 with a cervical HPV16 infection that either progressed to CIN3+ or cleared (not recorded which).

A remark on this clone: The read ends 3 residues early relative to the CDR3; the germline J gene fills the gap. This rearrangement joins TRBV19 to TRBJ2-3; 7 nucleotides line up with TRBD2. The J segment lost 1 base and the V segment lost 5 bases, leaving 9 bases of the junction unmatched. This CDR3 has 16 amino acids. The germline V gene has CDR1 LNHDA and CDR2 SQIVND (reference sequence). CDR3 loop: CASSAGIAGRTDTQYF. The CDR3 DNA, read in part, is TGTGCCAGTAGTGCCGGGATAGCGGGCCGCACAGATACG.

Notes on this clone: Read data end 3 residues before the CDR3 end; the end is taken from the germline J gene. The rearrangement joins TRBV7-8 to TRBJ2-3, with D possibly matching TRBD2 (6 bases). Germline V gene lookup returns CDR1 SGHVS and CDR2 FQNEAQ. V was shortened by 4 bases and J by 2 bases, with 16 bases between the two germline ends. The length of the CDR3 is 16 residues. CDR3 sequence: CASSSGTFPNTDTQYF. The sequenced part of the CDR3 DNA is TGTGCCAGCAGCTCAGGGACTTTCCCCAACACAGATACG.

As to this clone: Read sequence stops 3 residues before the CDR3 end, and the germline J gene provides the missing end. J is TRBJ1-6 and V is TRBV4-1, with 9 bases identical to TRBD1. Germline lookup yields CDR1 MGHRA and CDR2 YSYEKL. V was pared by 3 bases and J by 9 bases, with 6 bases of the junction left unmatched. CDR3 length: 15 amino acids. The part of the CDR3 DNA that was read is TGCGCCAGCAGCCACCGGGACAGGGAGGGTTCACCC. Amino acid sequence: CASSHRDREGSP. The entire CDR3 protein is CASSHRDREGSPLHF.

Notes on this clone: The read stops 3 residues short of the end of the CDR3; the missing end is completed from the germline J gene. This chain links TRBV20-1 with TRBJ2-7, with D perhaps TRBD2 (6 bases). CDR1 DFQATT and CDR2 SNEGSKA come from the germline V gene (reference sequence). The CDR3 is 14 amino acids. The V gene lost 4 bases and the J gene lost 2 bases, with 15 bases spanning the gap. The CDR3 bases that were read are TGCAGTGCTAAACTGCCGGGACTCCCCTACGAG. Protein: CSAKLPGLPYE. The entire CDR3 protein is CSAKLPGLPYEQYF.

As for this clone: The read halts 3 residues ahead of the CDR3 end, with the missing end drawn from the germline J gene. This chain joins TRBV7-6 and TRBJ2-1; tentative D call: TRBD1 (5 bases). Between the trimmed V and J ends, which lost 0 bases and 7 bases, there was a span of 13 bases. The CDR3 runs to 15 residues. Per germline, CDR1 SGHVS and CDR2 FNYEAQ. The CDR3 sequence: CASSLASTPGNEQFF. The sequenced part of the CDR3 DNA is TGTGCCAGCAGCTTAGCCTCAACCCCAGGGAATGAG.

As regards this clone: The read ends 3 residues shy of where the CDR3 ends; the end is completed using the germline J gene. This chain uses TRBV2 with TRBJ1-4; weak D call: TRBD1 (6 bases). The germline V gene has CDR1 SNHLY and CDR2 FYNNEI. V shed 6 bases and J shed 5 bases, with 16 bases lying between them. This CDR3 has 15 amino acids. The covered CDR3 bases are TGTGCCAGCAGAACCTCGGACAGCCAAAATGAAAAA. Its translation is CASRTSDSQNEK. The whole CDR3 reads CASRTSDSQNEKLFF.

As regards this clone: Coverage ceases 3 residues before the CDR3 finishes, and the germline J gene fills in the end. The gene calls are TRBV19 and TRBJ2-1; 7 bases align to TRBD2. J gave up 4 bases and V 3 bases, and 9 bases lay outside the gene matches. The germline V gene has CDR1 LNHDA and CDR2 SQIVND (reference sequence). The CDR3 length is 16 residues. The part of the CDR3 DNA that was read is TGTGCCAGTAGTATGAGGCGGGAGCCTTTGTACAATGAG. As protein: CASSMRREPLYNE. In full, the CDR3 is CASSMRREPLYNEQFF.

Concerning this clone: From the germline J gene comes the end of the CDR3, since the read stops 3 residues before it. The V call is TRBV12-3 or TRBV12-4, the J call TRBJ1-1, with 8 bases aligning to TRBD1. V lost 5 bases, J lost 4 bases, and 6 bases stayed unmatched. The CDR3 contains 14 residues. The CDR3 is CASSPSGGFTEAFF. Partial CDR3 DNA: TGTGCCAGCAGTCCTTCAGGGGGCTTCACTGAA.

CDR3 protein: CASSEIDGGKYEQYF. The CDR3 DNA, read in part, is TGTGCCAGCAGTGAAATTGACGGCGGGAAATACGAG. The chain is built from TRBV6-1 and TRBJ2-7; tentative D call: TRBD2 (6 bases). With the read ending 3 residues before the CDR3 end, the germline J gene is used to fill in that end. CDR1 is MNHNS, CDR2 SASEGT, per germline. The CDR3 spans 15 residues. V dropped 2 bases and J dropped 4 bases, with 15 bases sitting between them.

The CDR3 loop reads CSAMGLAGGGTDTQYF. The CDR3 bases that were read are TGCAGTGCTATGGGACTAGCGGGGGGAGGCACAGATACG. The chain combines TRBV20-1 with TRBJ2-3, with 15 bases identical to TRBD2. The read comes to an end 3 residues before the CDR3 does, leaving the germline J gene to fill in the end. Germline CDR1 reads DFQATT; CDR2 reads SNEGSKA (reference sequence). With V trimmed by 4 bases and J by 1 base, 3 bases remained unmatched. This CDR3 has 16 amino acids.

Comments on this clone: The read is 3 residues too short to cover the CDR3 end, so that end is filled in from the germline J gene. The rearrangement uses TRBV4-2 and TRBJ1-1, with D possibly TRBD1 on 6 matching bases. The CDR3 extends over 15 amino acids. Germline loops: CDR1 LGHNA, CDR2 YNFKEQ. The ends were cut back, 2 bases at V and 1 base at J, with 11 bases in the middle. The CDR3 protein is CASSQTGTGNTEAFF. CDR3 DNA, as far as it was read: TGTGCCAGCAGCCAAACAGGGACCGGGAACACTGAA.

In the case of this clone: From the germline J gene comes the end of the CDR3, since the read stops 3 residues before it. The V call is TRBV7-9, the J call TRBJ1-1; TRBD1 matches 7 bases. Unmatched junction bases numbered 8, after V lost 5 bases and J lost 5 bases. The length of the CDR3 is 14 residues. Per the germline V gene, CDR1 is SEHNR and CDR2 is FQNEAQ (reference sequence). CDR3 loop: CASSPTGQVTEAFF. CDR3 DNA, as far as it was read: TGTGCCAGCAGCCCCACCGGACAGGTAACTGAA.

A note on this clone: The CDR3 end lies 3 residues beyond the end of the read and is filled in from the germline J gene. The chain joins TRBV11-2 to TRBJ2-4, with a possible D match to TRBD1 (5 bases). CDR1 and CDR2 from the germline V gene are SGHAT and FQNNGV. The CDR3 consists of 14 residues. The V end was cut by 4 bases, the J end by 3 bases, with 10 bases between. CDR3 DNA (partial): TGTGCCAGCAGCTCACAGGAGATCAAAAACATT. It codes for CASSSQEIKNI. Given in full, the CDR3 is CASSSQEIKNIQYF. Full variable domain (missing parts from reference TRBV11-2 and TRBJ2-4): EAGVAQSPRYKIIEKRQSVAFWCNPISGHATLYWYQQILGQGPKLLIQFQNNGVVDDSQLPKDRFSAERLKGVDSTLKIQPAKLEDSAVYLCASSSQEIKNIQYFGAGTRLSVL.

The CDR3 DNA, read in part, is TGTGCCACCGCGGTGATGAACACTGAA. As protein: CATAVMNTE. The complete CDR3 protein is CATAVMNTEAFF. The chain recombines TRBV11-2 with TRBJ1-1, with unresolved D. The CDR3 end is not reached by the read, which stops 3 residues before it; the germline J gene fills it in. Germline CDR1 reads SGHAT; CDR2 reads FQNNGV. The CDR3 is made up of 12 amino acids. V lost 10 bases and J lost 0, with 9 bases in between.

Measured by frequency, this clone is medium-sized. The read stops 3 residues short of the end of the CDR3; the missing end is completed from the germline J gene. This sequence joins TRBV7-3 and TRBJ1-2; 9 nucleotides match TRBD1. The CDR3 is 15 amino acids. The germline gives CDR1 SGHTA, CDR2 FQGTGA. J was trimmed by 7 bases and V by 2 bases; bases with no gene match: 8. CDR3 loop: CASSLDGTGKGGYTF. CDR3 DNA, as far as it was read: TGTGCCAGCAGCTTAGACGGGACAGGGAAGGGTGGC.

Details on this clone: The sequenced fragment ends 3 residues before the CDR3 boundary, so the rest is inferred from the germline J gene. The chain carries TRBV20-1 and TRBJ1-1; 9 nucleotides match TRBD1. CDR3 length: 13 amino acids. Germline V CDR1 and CDR2: DFQATT, SNEGSKA (reference sequence). Partial CDR3 DNA: TGCAGTGCTGGACAGGGGATTCTTGGTGCA. Translating gives CSAGQGILGA. The whole CDR3 sequence reads CSAGQGILGAAFF.

As to this clone: The CDR3 end is not reached by the read, which stops 3 residues before it; the germline J gene fills it in. The chain is built from TRBV6-1 and TRBJ2-7; 10 bases line up with TRBD1. From germline, CDR1 is MNHNS and CDR2 SASEGT. The CDR3 sequence is 15 residues long. V dropped 2 bases and J dropped 5; count of bases not matched to a gene: 6. Incomplete CDR3 DNA: TGTGCCAGCAGTGAACTTGGGACAGGGGTCGACGAG. Its protein is CASSELGTGVDE. The entire CDR3 is CASSELGTGVDEQYF.

Measured by frequency, this clone is medium-sized. Read data end 3 residues before the CDR3 end; the end is taken from the germline J gene. The V and J genes are TRBV19 and TRBJ1-1, with TRBD1 as a possible D gene (6 bases). Germline CDR1 reads LNHDA; CDR2 reads SQIVND (reference sequence). CDR3 length equals 12 residues. The DNA read from the CDR3 is TGTGCCAGTAGTATTGGGACACAGAAA. It specifies CASSIGTQK. In full, the CDR3 reads CASSIGTQKAFF.